This T cell receptor (beta chain) was retrieved from a study of shared clonotypes between healthy human individuals. Across the whole study: Per donor, three plates held CD4 naive cells, three held CD4 memory, two held CD8 naive and one held CD8 memory. Study-wide points: Generation probabilities of non-shared clonotypes were lower (relative to those shared by all four donors). In having few donors, the study represented limited genetic and exposure-history diversity.

V was cut by 0 bases and J by 8 bases, with 14 bases left in between. CDR1 and CDR2 (germline): SGDLS, YYNGEE. The CDR3 totals 14 residues. The assay was run at deep level. Produced via immunoSEQ multiplex PCR; TCRdb's table is partial and in-frame only. The data contain approximately 980,000 clones, approximately 80% of them singletons. This clone occurred once. Its antigen is still unknown. Sequencing was carried out using memory CD4+ T cells sorted from blood. Subset indicated: CD45RA-negative fraction. V and J are TRBV9 and TRBJ1-2; unclear D gene. The origin of this receptor is a man aged 18-30 years in good health. The CDR3 bases are TGTGCCAGCAGCGTAGAAAGAACGGGTGGAGGCTACACCTTC. It codes for CASSVERTGGGYTF. The full variable domain, completed using reference TRBV9 and TRBJ1-2, is DSGVTQTPKHLITATGQRVTLRCSPRSGDLSVYWYQQSLDQGLQFLIQYYNGEERAKGNILERFSAQQFPDLHSELNLSSLELGDSALYFCASSVERTGGGYTFGSGTRLTVV.